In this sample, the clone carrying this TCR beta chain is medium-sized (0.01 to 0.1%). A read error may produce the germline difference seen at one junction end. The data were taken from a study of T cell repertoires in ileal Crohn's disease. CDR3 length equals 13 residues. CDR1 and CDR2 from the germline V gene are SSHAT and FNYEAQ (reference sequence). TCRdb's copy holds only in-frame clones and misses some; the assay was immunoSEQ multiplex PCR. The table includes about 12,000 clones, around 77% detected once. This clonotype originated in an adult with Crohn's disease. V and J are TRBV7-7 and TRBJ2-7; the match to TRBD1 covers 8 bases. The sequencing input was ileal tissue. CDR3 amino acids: CASSTGQGGEQYF. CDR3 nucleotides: TGTGCTAGCAGCACCGGACAGGGCGGTGAGCAGTACTTC.